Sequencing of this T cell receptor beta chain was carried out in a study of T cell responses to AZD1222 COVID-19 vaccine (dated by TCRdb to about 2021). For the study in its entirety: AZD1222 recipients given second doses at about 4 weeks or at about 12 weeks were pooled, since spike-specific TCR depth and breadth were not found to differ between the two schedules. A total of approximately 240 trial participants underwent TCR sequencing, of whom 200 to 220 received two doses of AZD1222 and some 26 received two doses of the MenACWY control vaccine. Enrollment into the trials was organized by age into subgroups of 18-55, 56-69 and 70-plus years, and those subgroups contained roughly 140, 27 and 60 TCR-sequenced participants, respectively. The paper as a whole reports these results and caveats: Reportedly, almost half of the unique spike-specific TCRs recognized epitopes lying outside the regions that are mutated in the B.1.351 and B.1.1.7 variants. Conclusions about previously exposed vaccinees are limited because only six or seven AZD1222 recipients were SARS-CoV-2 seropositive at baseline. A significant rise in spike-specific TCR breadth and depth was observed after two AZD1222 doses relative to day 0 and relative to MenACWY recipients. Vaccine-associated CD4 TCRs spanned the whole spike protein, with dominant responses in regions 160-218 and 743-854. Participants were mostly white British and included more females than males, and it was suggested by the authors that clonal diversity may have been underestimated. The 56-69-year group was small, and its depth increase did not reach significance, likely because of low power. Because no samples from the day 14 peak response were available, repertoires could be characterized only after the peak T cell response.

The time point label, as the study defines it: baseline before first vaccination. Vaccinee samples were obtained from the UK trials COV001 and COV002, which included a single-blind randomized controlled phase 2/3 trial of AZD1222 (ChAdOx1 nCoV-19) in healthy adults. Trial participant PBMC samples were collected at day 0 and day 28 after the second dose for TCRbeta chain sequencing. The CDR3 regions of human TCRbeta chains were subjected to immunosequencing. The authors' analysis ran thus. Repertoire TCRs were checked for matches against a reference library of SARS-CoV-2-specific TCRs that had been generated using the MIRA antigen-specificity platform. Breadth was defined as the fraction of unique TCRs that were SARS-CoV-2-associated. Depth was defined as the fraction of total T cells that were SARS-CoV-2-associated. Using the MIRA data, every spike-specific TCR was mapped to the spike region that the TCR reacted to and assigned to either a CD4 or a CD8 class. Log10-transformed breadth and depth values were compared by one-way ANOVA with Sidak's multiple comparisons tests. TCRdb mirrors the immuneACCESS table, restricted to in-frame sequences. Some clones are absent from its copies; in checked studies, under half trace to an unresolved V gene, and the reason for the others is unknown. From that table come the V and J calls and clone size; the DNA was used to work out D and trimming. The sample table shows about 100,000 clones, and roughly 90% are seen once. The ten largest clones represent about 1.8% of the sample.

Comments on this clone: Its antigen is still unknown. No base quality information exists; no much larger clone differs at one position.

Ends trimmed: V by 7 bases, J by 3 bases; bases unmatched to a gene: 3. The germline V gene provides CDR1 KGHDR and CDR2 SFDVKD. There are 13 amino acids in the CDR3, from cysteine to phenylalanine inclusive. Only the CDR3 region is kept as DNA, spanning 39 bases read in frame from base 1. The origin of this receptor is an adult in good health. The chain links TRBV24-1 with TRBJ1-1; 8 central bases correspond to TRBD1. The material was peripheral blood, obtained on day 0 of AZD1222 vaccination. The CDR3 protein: CATSAGGYTEAFF. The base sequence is TGTGCCACCAGCGCAGGGGGCTACACTGAAGCTTTCTTT.